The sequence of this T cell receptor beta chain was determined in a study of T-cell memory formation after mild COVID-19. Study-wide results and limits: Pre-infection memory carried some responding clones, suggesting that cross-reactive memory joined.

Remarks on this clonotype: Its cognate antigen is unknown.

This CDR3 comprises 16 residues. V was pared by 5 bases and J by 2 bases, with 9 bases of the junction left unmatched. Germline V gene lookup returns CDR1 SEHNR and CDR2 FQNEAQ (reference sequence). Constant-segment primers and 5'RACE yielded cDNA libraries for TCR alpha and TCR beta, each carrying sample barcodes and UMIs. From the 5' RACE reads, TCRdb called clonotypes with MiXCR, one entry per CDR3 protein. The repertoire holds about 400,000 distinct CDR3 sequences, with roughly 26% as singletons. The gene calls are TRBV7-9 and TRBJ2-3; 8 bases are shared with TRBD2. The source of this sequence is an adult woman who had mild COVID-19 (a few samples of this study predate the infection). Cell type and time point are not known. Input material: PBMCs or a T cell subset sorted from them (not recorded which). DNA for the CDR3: TGTGCCAGCAGCCCCCTTTACGGGGGGGCCACAGATACGCAGTATTTT. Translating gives CASSPLYGGATDTQYF.